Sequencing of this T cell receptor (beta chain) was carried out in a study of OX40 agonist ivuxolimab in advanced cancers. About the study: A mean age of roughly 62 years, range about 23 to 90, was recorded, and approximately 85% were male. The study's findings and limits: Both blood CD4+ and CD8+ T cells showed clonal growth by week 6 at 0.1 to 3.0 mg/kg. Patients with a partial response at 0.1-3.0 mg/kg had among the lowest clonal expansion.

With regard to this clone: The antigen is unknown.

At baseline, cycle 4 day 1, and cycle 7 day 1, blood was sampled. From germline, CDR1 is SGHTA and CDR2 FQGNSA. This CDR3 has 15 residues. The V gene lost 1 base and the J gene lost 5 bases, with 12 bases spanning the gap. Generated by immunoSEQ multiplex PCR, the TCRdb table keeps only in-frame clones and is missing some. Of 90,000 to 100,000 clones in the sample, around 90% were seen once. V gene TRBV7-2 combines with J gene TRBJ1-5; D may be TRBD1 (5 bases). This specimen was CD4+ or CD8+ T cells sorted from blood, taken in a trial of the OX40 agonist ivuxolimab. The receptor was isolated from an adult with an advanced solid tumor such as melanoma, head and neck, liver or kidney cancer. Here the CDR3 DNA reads TGTGCCAGCAGCTTAGTTGGCAGGGAGCATCAGCCCCAGCATTTT. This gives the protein CASSLVGREHQPQHF. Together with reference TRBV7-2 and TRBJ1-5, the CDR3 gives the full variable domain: GAGVSQSPSNKVTEKGKDVELRCDPISGHTALYWYRQSLGQGLEFLIYFQGNSAPDKSGLPSDRFSAERTGGSVSTLTIQRTQQEDSAVYLCASSLVGREHQPQHFGDGTRLSIL.